A selection of T cell receptor beta chains follows, all from one sample in a study of blood T cell repertoires in COVID-19. Measured with immunoSEQ multiplex PCR; TCRdb has only the in-frame clones, and not every one. Of around 310,000 clones detected, approximately 88% appear once; the ten largest clones hold 4%. The sample taken for sequencing was peripheral blood. The origin of the receptors is a woman aged 45-59 years with active or convalescent COVID-19. Each CDR3 is given with its conserved first and last residue. A D gene is named only where the DNA matches it firmly. The size entry is marked missing in some rows and otherwise reads once, few, many or a size class.

few,TRBD2,TRBV27,TRBJ2-7,CASRPTSGGSYEQYF,TGTGCCAGCAGGCCAACTAGCGGAGGGTCCTACGAGCAGTACTTC
many,TRBD1,TRBV2,TRBJ1-5,CASTADRGLNQPQHF,TGTGCCAGCACCGCCGACAGGGGCCTCAATCAGCCCCAGCATTTT
NA,NA,TRBV15,TRBJ1-1,CATSRAGQEFEAFF,TGTGCCACCAGCAGAGCCGGACAAGAATTTGAAGCTTTCTTT
NA,TRBD2,TRBV4-2,TRBJ2-2,CASGLAGANTGELFF,TGTGCCAGCGGACTAGCGGGAGCGAACACCGGGGAGCTGTTTTTT
NA,TRBD2,TRBV4-1,TRBJ2-4,CASSQGTSGSDIQYF,TGCGCCAGCAGCCAAGGGACTAGCGGGTCTGACATTCAGTACTTC
NA,NA,TRBV3-1/TRBV3-2,TRBJ2-3,CASSSSGTDTQYF,TGTGCCAGCAGTTCCTCTGGCACAGATACGCAGTATTTT
NA,TRBD1,TRBV6-5,TRBJ2-5,CASSYSDRGETQYF,TGTGCCAGCAGTTACTCCGACAGGGGAGAGACCCAGTACTTC
NA,TRBD2,TRBV27,TRBJ2-1,CASSRLTSGVPFF,TGTGCCAGCAGTCGCCTGACTAGCGGGGTTCCGTTCTTC
NA,TRBD2,TRBV19,TRBJ2-3,CASTETSFSTDTQYF,TGTGCCAGTACCGAGACTAGCTTTAGCACAGATACGCAGTATTTT
NA,NA,TRBV28,TRBJ2-1,CASSSLVGDSFNEQFF,TGTGCCAGCAGTTCCCTCGTAGGGGATAGTTTCAATGAGCAGTTCTTC
once,TRBD2,TRBV14,TRBJ2-1,CASSQPMRTSHDNEQFF,TGTGCCAGCAGCCAACCGATGAGGACTAGTCATGACAATGAGCAGTTCTTC
NA,NA,TRBV4-2,TRBJ2-1,CASSQVAGYNEQFF,TGTGCCAGCAGCCAAGTGGCAGGGTACAATGAGCAGTTCTTC
NA,TRBD1,TRBV5-4,TRBJ2-7,CASSRDRDSYEQYF,TGTGCCAGCAGCCGTGACAGGGATTCCTACGAGCAGTACTTC
NA,TRBD2,TRBV4-1,TRBJ2-1,CASSHIAGEYNEQFF,TGCGCCAGCAGCCACATAGCGGGGGAGTACAATGAGCAGTTCTTC
NA,NA,TRBV6-1,TRBJ1-5,CASSEARQVGKRSQHF,TGTGCCAGCAGTGAAGCGCGACAGGTGGGGAAAAGATCCCAGCATTTT
few,TRBD1,TRBV28,TRBJ1-1,CASSFPGQPRQAFF,TGTGCCAGCAGTTTTCCGGGACAGCCTCGACAAGCTTTCTTT
NA,NA,TRBV5-4,TRBJ2-1,CASSFDRRVYNEQFF,TGTGCCAGCAGCTTCGACAGGAGAGTCTACAATGAGCAGTTCTTC
NA,TRBD1,TRBV5-6,TRBJ1-1,CASSLMDRGVSNTEAFF,TGTGCCAGCAGCTTGATGGACAGGGGCGTTTCGAACACTGAAGCTTTCTTT
few,NA,TRBV7-9,TRBJ1-2,CASGRQGNYGYTF,TGTGCCTCAGGTCGGCAGGGCAACTATGGCTACACCTTC
NA,TRBD1,TRBV7-3,TRBJ1-1,CASSLTRGGTDEAFF,TGTGCCAGCAGCTTAACGAGAGGAGGGACAGATGAAGCTTTCTTT
NA,TRBD1,TRBV5-1,TRBJ1-1,CASKLTGGTEAFF,TGCGCCAGTAAGCTGACAGGGGGTACTGAAGCTTTCTTT
NA,NA,TRBV9,TRBJ1-1,CASSVGPEMGTEAFF,TGTGCCAGCAGCGTGGGGCCAGAGATGGGGACTGAAGCTTTCTTT
NA,NA,TRBV6-2/TRBV6-3,TRBJ1-1,CASSTRTGWNTEAFF,TGTGCCAGCAGCACCAGAACGGGATGGAACACTGAAGCTTTCTTT
NA,NA,TRBV7-3,TRBJ2-3,CASSLSYLDTQYF,TGTGCCAGCAGCTTAAGTTATCTGGATACGCAGTATTTT
NA,TRBD1,TRBV30,TRBJ1-2,CAWTGQGANYGYTF,TGTGCCTGGACGGGACAGGGGGCTAACTATGGCTACACCTTC
NA,NA,TRBV5-1,TRBJ1-1,CASSSGTSGTEAFF,TGCGCCAGCAGCTCTGGGACATCGGGCACTGAAGCTTTCTTT
NA,TRBD1,TRBV19,TRBJ1-1,CASSIGQGGRTEAFF,TGTGCCAGTAGTATCGGACAGGGAGGTCGGACTGAAGCTTTCTTT